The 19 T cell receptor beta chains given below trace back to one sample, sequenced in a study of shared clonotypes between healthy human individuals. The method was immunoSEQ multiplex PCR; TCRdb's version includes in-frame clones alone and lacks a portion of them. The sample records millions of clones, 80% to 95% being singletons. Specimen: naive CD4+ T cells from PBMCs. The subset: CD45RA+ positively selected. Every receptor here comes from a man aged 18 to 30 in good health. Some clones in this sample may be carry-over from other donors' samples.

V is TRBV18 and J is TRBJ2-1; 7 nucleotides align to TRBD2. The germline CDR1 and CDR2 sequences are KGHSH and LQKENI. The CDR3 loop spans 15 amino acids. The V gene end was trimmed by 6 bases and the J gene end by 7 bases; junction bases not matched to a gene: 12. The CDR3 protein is CASSPTSERYNEQFF. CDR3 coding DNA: TGTGCCAGCTCCCCAACTAGCGAGAGGTATAATGAGCAGTTCTTC.

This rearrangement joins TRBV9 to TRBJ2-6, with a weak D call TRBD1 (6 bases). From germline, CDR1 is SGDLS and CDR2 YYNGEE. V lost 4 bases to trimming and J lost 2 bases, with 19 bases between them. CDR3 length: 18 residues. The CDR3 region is CASSPWKNRVTGANVLTF. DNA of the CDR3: TGTGCCAGCAGCCCTTGGAAGAACAGGGTAACTGGGGCCAACGTCCTGACTTTC.

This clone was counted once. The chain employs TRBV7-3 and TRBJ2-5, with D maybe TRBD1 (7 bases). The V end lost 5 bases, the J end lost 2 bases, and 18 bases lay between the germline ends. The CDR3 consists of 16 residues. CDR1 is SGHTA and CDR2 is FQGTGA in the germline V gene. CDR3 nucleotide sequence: TGTGCCAGCAGCCAGGGGAGGAGGGGGCGGCAAGAGACCCAGTACTTC. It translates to CASSQGRRGRQETQYF. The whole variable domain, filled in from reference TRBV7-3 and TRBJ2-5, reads GAGVSQTPSNKVTEKGKYVELRCDPISGHTALYWYRQSLGQGPEFLIYFQGTGAADDSGLPNDRFFAVRPEGSVSTLKIQRTERGDSAVYLCASSQGRRGRQETQYFGPGTRLLVL.

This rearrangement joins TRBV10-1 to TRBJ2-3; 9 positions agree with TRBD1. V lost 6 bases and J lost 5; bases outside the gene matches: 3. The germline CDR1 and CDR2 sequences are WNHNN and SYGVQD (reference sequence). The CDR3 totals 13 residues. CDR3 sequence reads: CASSRQGEDTQYF. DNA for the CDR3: TGCGCCAGCAGCAGACAGGGGGAAGATACGCAGTATTTT.

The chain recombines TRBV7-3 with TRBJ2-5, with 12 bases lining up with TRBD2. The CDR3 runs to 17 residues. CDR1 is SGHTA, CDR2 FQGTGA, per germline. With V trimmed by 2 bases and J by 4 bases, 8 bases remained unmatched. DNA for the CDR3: TGTGCCAGCAGCTTATTTCGGACTAGCGGGATTTTAGAGACCCAGTACTTC. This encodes CASSLFRTSGILETQYF. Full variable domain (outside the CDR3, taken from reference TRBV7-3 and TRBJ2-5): GAGVSQTPSNKVTEKGKYVELRCDPISGHTALYWYRQSLGQGPEFLIYFQGTGAADDSGLPNDRFFAVRPEGSVSTLKIQRTERGDSAVYLCASSLFRTSGILETQYFGPGTRLLVL.

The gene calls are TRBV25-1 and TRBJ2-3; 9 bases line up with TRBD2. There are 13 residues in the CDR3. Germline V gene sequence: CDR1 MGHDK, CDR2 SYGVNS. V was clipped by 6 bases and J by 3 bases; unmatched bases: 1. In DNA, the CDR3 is TGTGCCAGCAGGCGGGAGGGGACAGATACGCAGTATTTT. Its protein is CASRREGTDTQYF.

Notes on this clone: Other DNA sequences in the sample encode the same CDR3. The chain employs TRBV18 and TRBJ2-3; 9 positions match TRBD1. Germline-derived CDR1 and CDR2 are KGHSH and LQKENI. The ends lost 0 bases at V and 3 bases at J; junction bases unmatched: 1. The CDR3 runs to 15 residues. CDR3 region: CASSPPGQGTDTQYF. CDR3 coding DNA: TGTGCCAGCTCACCACCAGGACAGGGGACAGATACGCAGTATTTT.

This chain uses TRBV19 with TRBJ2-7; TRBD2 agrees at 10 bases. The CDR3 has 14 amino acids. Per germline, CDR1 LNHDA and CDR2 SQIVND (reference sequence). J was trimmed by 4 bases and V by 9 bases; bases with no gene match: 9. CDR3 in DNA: TGTGCCAGCCGAAATAGCGGGAGGAGGTACGAGCAGTACTTC. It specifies CASRNSGRRYEQYF.

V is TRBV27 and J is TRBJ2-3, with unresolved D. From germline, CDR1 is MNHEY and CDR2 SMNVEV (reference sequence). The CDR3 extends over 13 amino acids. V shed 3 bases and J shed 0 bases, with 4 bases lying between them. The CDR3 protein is CASSLRSTDTQYF. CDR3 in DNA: TGTGCCAGCAGTTTGAGAAGCACAGATACGCAGTATTTT.

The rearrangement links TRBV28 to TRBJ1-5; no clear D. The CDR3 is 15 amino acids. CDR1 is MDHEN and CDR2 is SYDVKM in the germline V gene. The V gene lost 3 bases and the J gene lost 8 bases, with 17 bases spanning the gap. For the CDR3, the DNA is TGTGCCAGCAGTTTTTCCGGACGGTCTAACAAGCCCCAGCATTTT. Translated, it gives CASSFSGRSNKPQHF.

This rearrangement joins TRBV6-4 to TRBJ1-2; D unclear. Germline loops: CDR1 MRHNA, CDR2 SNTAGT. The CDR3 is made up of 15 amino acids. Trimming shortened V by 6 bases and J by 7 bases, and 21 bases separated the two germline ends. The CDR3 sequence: CASSPGKPGGLGYTF. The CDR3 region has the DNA TGTGCCAGCAGCCCCGGGAAACCGGGAGGCCTTGGCTACACCTTC.

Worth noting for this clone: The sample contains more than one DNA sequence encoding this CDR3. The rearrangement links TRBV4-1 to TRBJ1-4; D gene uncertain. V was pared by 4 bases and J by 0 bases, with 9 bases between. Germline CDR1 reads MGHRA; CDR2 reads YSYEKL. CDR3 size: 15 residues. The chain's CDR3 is CASSRPGTTNEKLFF. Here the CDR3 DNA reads TGCGCCAGCAGCCGACCGGGGACAACTAATGAAAAACTGTTTTTT.

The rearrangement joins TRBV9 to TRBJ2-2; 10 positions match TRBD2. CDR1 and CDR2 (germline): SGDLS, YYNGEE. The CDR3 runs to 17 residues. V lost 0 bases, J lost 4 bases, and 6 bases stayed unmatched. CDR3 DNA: TGTGCCAGCAGCGTAGGTCGTAGCGGGAGGTTCACCGGGGAGCTGTTTTTT. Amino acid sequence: CASSVGRSGRFTGELFF.

CDR3 region: CASSLRDTLRPGELFF. The CDR3 bases are TGTGCCAGTAGCCTCAGGGACACGCTAAGACCCGGGGAGCTGTTTTTT. The chain employs TRBV19 and TRBJ2-2; TRBD1 might be the D (6 bases). Germline loops: CDR1 LNHDA, CDR2 SQIVND (reference sequence). The CDR3 covers 16 residues. V dropped 6 bases and J dropped 6 bases, with 20 bases sitting between them.

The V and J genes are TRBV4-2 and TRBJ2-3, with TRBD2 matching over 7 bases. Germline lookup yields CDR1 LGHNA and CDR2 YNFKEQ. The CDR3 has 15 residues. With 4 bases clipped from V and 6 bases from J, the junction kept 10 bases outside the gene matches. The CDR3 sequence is CASSRGLTAGDTQYF. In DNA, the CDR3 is TGTGCCAGCAGCCGGGGACTAACAGCGGGGGATACGCAGTATTTT.

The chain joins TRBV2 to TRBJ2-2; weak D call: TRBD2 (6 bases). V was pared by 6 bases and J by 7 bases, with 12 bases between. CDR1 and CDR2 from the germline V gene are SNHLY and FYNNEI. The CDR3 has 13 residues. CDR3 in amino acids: CASRTSSNGELFF. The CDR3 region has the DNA TGTGCCAGCAGGACTAGTTCAAACGGGGAGCTGTTTTTT.

The CDR3 DNA sequence: TGTGCCAGCAGCTTGGTTAGGGGACAGGGGTCTAACACCGGGGAGCTGTTTTTT. Its translation: CASSLVRGQGSNTGELFF. The genes are TRBV7-9 and TRBJ2-2; TRBD1 agrees at 10 bases. The CDR3 sequence is 18 residues long. CDR1 is SEHNR and CDR2 is FQNEAQ in the germline V gene (reference sequence). The V and J ends lost 3 bases and 2 bases, in that order; junction bases with no gene match: 9.

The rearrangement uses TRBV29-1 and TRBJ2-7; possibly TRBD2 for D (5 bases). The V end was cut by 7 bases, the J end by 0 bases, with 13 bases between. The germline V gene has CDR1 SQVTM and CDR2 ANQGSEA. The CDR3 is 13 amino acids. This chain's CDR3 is CSARGRSSYEQYF. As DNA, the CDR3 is TGCAGCGCCCGAGGGCGGAGCTCCTACGAGCAGTACTTC.

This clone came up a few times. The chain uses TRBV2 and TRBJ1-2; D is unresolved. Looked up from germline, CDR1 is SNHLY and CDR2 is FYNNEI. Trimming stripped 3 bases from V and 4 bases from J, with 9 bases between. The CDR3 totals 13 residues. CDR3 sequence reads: CASSEGRPYGYTF. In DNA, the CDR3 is TGTGCCAGCAGTGAGGGCAGGCCCTATGGCTACACCTTC. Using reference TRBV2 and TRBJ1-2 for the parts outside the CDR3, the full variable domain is EPEVTQTPSHQVTQMGQEVILRCVPISNHLYFYWYRQILGQKVEFLVSFYNNEISEKSEIFDDQFSVERPDGSNFTLKIRSTKLEDSAMYFCASSEGRPYGYTFGSGTRLTVV.